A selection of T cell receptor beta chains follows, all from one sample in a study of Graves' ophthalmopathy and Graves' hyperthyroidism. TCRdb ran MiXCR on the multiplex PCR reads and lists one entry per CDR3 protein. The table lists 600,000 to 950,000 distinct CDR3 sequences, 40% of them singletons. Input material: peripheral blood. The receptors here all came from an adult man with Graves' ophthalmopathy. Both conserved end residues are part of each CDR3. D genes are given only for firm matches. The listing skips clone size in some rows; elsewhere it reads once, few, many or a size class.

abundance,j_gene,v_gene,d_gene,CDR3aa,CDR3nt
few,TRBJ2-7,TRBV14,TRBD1,CASSQDDRDSPYEQYF,TGTGCCAGCAGCCAAGATGACCGGGACAGCCCCTACGAGCAGTACTTC
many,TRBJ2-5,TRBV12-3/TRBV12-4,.,CASSHRGAETQYF,TGTGCCAGCAGCCACCGGGGGGCGGAGACCCAGTACTTC
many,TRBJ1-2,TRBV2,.,CASIPGGRNGYTF,TGTGCCAGCATCCCCGGGGGGAGGAATGGCTACACCTTC
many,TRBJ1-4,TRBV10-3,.,CAIGGGMNEKLFF,TGTGCCATCGGCGGAGGGATGAATGAAAAACTGTTTTTT
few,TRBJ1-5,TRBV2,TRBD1,CASRRENRGQQPQHF,TGTGCCAGCAGACGAGAAAACAGGGGGCAGCAGCCCCAGCATTTT
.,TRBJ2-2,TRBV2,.,CASNLGGPSTGELFF,TGTGCCTCTAACCTCGGGGGCCCCTCCACCGGGGAGCTGTTTTTT
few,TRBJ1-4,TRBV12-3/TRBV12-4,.,CASSMRQSTNEKLFF,TGTGCCAGCAGTATGAGACAGTCAACTAATGAAAAACTGTTTTTT
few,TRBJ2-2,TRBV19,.,CASSINNHGGELFF,TGTGCCAGTAGTATAAATAACCACGGAGGGGAGCTGTTTTTT
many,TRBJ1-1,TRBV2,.,CASSESSGRFEAFF,TGTGCCAGCAGTGAAAGTTCAGGGAGATTTGAAGCTTTCTTT
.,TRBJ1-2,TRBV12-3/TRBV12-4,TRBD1,CASSRGNRGSGYTF,TGTGCCAGCTCACGTGGGAACAGGGGGTCTGGCTACACCTTC
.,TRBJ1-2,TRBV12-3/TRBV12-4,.,CASSFEGGGGYTF,TGTGCCAGCAGTTTTGAGGGCGGAGGTGGCTACACCTTC
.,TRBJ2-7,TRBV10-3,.,CAISDGGAEQYF,TGTGCCATCAGTGACGGAGGGGCGGAGCAGTACTTC
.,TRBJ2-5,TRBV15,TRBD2,CATSTRGVGVPQYF,TGTGCCACCAGCACCCGGGGGGTCGGGGTGCCCCAGTACTTC
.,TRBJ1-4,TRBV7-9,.,CASSWWSNEKLFF,TGTGCCAGCAGCTGGTGGAGTAATGAAAAACTGTTTTTT
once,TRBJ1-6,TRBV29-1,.,CSLLLDRNSPLHF,TGCAGCTTGTTGCTCGACAGGAATTCACCCCTCCACTTT
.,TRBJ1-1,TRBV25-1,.,CASSYDPGFSTEAFF,TGTGCCAGCAGTTATGATCCGGGCTTTAGCACTGAAGCTTTCTTT
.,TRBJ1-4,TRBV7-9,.,CASSTSGGASNEKLFF,TGTGCCAGCAGCACCAGCGGGGGGGCCTCTAATGAAAAACTGTTTTTT
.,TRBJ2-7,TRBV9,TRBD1,CASSHAGTGASEQYF,TGTGCCAGCAGCCACGCCGGGACAGGGGCCTCCGAGCAGTACTTC
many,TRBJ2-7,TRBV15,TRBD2,CATSRDRGVMNEQYF,TGTGCCACCAGCAGAGATCGGGGGGTAATGAACGAGCAGTACTTC
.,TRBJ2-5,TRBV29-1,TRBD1,CSVEGGTGIQETQYF,TGCAGCGTTGAAGGGGGGACAGGGATCCAAGAGACCCAGTACTTC
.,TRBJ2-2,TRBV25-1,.,CASSYLGPGELFF,TGTGCCAGCAGTTACTTAGGCCCCGGGGAGCTGTTTTTT
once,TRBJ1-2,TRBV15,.,CATGRQGQSNGYTF,TGTGCCACCGGCAGACAAGGGCAGAGCAATGGCTACACCTTC
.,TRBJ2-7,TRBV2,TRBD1,CASSERGTGFYEQYF,TGTGCCAGCAGTGAGAGGGGGACAGGGTTCTACGAGCAGTACTTC
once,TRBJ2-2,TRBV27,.,CASSFLGRELFF,TGTGCCAGCAGTTTTCTGGGGCGGGAGCTGTTTTTT
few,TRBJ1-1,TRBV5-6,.,CASSLGQMSTAFF,TGTGCCAGCAGCTTAGGACAGATGAGTACCGCTTTCTTT
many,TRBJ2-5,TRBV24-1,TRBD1,CATSDRDRGRGTQYF,TGTGCCACCAGTGATCGGGACAGGGGGCGGGGGACCCAGTACTTC
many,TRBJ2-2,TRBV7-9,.,CASSFRGNTGELFF,TGCGCCAGCAGCTTCCGGGGGAACACCGGGGAGCTGTTTTTT
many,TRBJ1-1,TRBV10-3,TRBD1,CAISEGGGDTEAFF,TGTGCCATCAGTGAGGGAGGGGGCGACACTGAAGCTTTCTTT
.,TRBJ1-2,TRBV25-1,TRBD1,CASRTGGNYGYTF,TGTGCCAGCAGGACAGGGGGCAACTATGGCTACACCTTC
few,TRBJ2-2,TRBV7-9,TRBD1,CASSWRTGRTNTGELFF,TGTGCCAGCAGCTGGAGGACAGGGCGAACGAACACCGGGGAGCTGTTTTTT
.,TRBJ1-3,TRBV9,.,CASSVGGLGNTIYF,TGTGCCAGCAGCGTAGGGGGACTTGGAAACACCATATATTTT
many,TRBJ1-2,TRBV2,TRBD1,CASSTGAYGYTF,TGTGCCAGCAGCACAGGGGCTTATGGCTACACCTTC
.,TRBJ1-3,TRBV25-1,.,CASSSRDLRSGNTIYF,TGTGCCAGCAGCTCCCGGGACCTCCGCTCTGGAAACACCATATATTTT
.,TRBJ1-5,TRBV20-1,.,CSAREGPGGNQPQHF,TGCAGTGCTAGAGAAGGACCTGGGGGCAATCAGCCCCAGCATTTT
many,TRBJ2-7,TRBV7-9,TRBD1,CASSPLDRIYEQYF,TGTGCCAGCAGCCCCCTGGACAGGATCTACGAGCAGTACTTC
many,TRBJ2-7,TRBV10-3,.,CAISESGGYYEQYF,TGTGCCATCAGTGAGAGCGGTGGATACTACGAGCAGTACTTC
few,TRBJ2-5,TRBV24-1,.,CATSDPGTNNRETQYF,TGTGCCACCAGTGATCCCGGGACAAATAATCGAGAGACCCAGTACTTC
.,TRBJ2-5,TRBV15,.,CAGGVTRYQETQYF,TGTGCCGGCGGCGTAACACGGTACCAAGAGACCCAGTACTTC
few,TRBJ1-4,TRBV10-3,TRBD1,CASSYPGQGAEKLFF,TGTGCCAGCAGTTACCCTGGACAGGGGGCGGAAAAACTGTTTTTT
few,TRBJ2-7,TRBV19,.,CASSSVAPTRNYEQYF,TGTGCCAGTAGTTCAGTAGCGCCCACCAGGAACTACGAGCAGTACTTC
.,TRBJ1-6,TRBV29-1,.,CSLEPDSPLHF,TGCAGCCTAGAACCGGATTCACCCCTCCACTTT
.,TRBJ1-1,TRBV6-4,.,CASSSRTVVSTEAFF,TGTGCCAGCAGTTCGAGAACAGTGGTGTCCACTGAAGCTTTCTTT
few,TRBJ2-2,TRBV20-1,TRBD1,CSARTGGDTGELFF,TGCAGTGCGAGGACAGGGGGCGACACCGGGGAGCTGTTTTTT
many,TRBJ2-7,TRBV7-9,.,CASTDVMGHPYEQYF,TGTGCCAGCACCGACGTGATGGGACACCCCTACGAGCAGTACTTC
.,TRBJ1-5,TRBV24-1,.,CATGVGGIQETQHF,TGTGCCACCGGGGTGGGGGGGATACAAGAGACCCAGCATTTT
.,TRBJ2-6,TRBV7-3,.,CASSLTGGGSGANVLTF,TGTGCCAGCAGCTTAACGGGAGGAGGCTCTGGGGCCAACGTCCTGACTTTC
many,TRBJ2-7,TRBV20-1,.,CSATTHEQYF,TGCAGTGCTACAACCCACGAGCAGTACTTC
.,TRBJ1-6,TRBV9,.,CASSARGAPSLNSPLHF,TGTGCCAGCAGCGCGAGGGGGGCGCCCTCCCTTAATTCACCCCTCCACTTT
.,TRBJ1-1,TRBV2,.,CASRRDGTLNTEAFF,TGTGCCAGCAGGAGGGACGGAACACTGAACACTGAAGCTTTCTTT